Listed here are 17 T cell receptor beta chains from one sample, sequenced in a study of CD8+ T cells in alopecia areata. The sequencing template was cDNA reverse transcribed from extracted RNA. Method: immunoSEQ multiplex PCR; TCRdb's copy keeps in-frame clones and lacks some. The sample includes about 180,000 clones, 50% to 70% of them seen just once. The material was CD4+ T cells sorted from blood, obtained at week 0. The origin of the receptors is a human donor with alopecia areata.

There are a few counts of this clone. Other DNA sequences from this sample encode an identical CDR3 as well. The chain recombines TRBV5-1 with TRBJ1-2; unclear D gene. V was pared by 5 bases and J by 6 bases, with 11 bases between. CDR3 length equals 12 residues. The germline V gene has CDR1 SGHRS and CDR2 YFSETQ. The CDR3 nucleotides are TGCGCCAGCAGTCCTGACCGGGATGGCTACACCTTC. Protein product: CASSPDRDGYTF.

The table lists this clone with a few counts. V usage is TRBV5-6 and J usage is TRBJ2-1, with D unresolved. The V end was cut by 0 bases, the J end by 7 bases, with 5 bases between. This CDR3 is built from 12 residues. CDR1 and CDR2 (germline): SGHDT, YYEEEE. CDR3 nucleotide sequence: TGTGCCAGCAGCTTGGGGTGGAATGAGCAGTTCTTC. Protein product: CASSLGWNEQFF.

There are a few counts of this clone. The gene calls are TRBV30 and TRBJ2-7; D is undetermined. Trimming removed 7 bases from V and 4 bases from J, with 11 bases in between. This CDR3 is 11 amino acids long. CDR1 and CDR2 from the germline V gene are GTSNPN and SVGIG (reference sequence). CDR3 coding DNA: TGTGCCTTCAATGAAGTATACGAGCAGTACTTC. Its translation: CAFNEVYEQYF.

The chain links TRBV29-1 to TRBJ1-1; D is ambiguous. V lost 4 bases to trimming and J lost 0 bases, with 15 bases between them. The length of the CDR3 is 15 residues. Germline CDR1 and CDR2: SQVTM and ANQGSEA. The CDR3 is CSVGPPAWVNTEAFF. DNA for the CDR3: TGCAGCGTTGGCCCCCCAGCTTGGGTGAACACTGAAGCTTTCTTT.

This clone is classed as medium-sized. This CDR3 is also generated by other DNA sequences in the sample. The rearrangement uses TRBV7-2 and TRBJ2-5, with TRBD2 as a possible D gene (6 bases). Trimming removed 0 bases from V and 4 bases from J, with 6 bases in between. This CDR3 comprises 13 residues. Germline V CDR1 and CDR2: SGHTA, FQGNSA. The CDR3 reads CASSLAGGETQYF. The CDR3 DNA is TGTGCCAGCAGCTTAGCGGGGGGAGAGACCCAGTACTTC. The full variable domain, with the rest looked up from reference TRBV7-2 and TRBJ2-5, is GAGVSQSPSNKVTEKGKDVELRCDPISGHTALYWYRQSLGQGLEFLIYFQGNSAPDKSGLPSDRFSAERTGGSVSTLTIQRTQQEDSAVYLCASSLAGGETQYFGPGTRLLVL.

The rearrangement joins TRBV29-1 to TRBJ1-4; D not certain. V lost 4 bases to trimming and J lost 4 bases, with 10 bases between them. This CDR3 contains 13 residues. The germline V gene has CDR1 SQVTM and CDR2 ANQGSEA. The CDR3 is CSVAVDLNEKLFF. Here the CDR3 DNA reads TGCAGCGTTGCTGTTGATCTTAATGAAAAACTGTTTTTT.

This chain's CDR3 is CSAVGGDRGSEQYF. In nucleotides, the CDR3 is TGCAGCGCCGTGGGTGGGGACAGGGGATCTGAGCAGTACTTC. The chain carries TRBV29-1 and TRBJ2-7, with 10 bases lining up with TRBD1. J gave up 7 bases and V 7 bases, and 13 bases lay outside the gene matches. The CDR3 sequence is 14 residues long. Per the germline V gene, CDR1 is SQVTM and CDR2 is ANQGSEA.

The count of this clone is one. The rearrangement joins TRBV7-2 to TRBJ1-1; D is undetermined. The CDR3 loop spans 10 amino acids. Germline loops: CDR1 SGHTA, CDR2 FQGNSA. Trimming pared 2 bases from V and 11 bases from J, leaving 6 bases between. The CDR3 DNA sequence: TGTGCCAGCAGCTTAACTAGTGCTTTCTTT. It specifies CASSLTSAFF. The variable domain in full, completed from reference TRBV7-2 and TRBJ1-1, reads GAGVSQSPSNKVTEKGKDVELRCDPISGHTALYWYRQSLGQGLEFLIYFQGNSAPDKSGLPSDRFSAERTGGSVSTLTIQRTQQEDSAVYLCASSLTSAFFGQGTRLTVV.

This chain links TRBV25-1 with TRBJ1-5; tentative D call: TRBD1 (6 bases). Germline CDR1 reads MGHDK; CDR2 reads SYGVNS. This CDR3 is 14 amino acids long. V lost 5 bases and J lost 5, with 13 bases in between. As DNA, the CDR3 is TGTGCCAGCAGTATGACAGGAGCACATCAGCCCCAGCATTTT. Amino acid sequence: CASSMTGAHQPQHF.

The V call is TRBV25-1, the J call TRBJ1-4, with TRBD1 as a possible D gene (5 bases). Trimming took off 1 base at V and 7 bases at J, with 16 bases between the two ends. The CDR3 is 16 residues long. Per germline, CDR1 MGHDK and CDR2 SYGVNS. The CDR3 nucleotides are TGTGCCAGCAGTGAATTTGGCACCCGAGGGGCTGAAAAACTGTTTTTT. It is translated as CASSEFGTRGAEKLFF. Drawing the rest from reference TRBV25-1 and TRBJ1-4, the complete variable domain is EADIYQTPRYLVIGTGKKITLECSQTMGHDKMYWYQQDPGMELHLIHYSYGVNSTEKGDLSSESTVSRIRTEHFPLTLESARPSHTSQYLCASSEFGTRGAEKLFFGSGTQLSVL.

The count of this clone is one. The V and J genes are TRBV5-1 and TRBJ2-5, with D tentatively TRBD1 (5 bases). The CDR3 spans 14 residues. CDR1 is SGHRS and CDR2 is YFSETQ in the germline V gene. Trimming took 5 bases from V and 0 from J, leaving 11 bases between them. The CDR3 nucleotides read TGCGCCAGCAGGACAGAGCCGTACCAAGAGACCCAGTACTTC. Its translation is CASRTEPYQETQYF.

For the CDR3, the DNA is TGTGCCAGCTTCGGGAGCCCCTACAATGAGCAGTTCTTC. The encoded protein is CASFGSPYNEQFF. V usage is TRBV28 and J usage is TRBJ2-1, with D perhaps TRBD2 (6 bases). CDR3 length: 13 residues. The V gene lost 8 bases and the J gene lost 2 bases, with 10 bases spanning the gap. From germline, CDR1 is MDHEN and CDR2 SYDVKM.

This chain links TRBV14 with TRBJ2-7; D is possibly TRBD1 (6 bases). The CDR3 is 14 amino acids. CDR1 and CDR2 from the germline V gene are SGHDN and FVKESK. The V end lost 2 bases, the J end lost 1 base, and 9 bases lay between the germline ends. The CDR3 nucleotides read TGTGCCAGCAGCCAACGGACAGTGTCCTACGAGCAGTACTTC. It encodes CASSQRTVSYEQYF.

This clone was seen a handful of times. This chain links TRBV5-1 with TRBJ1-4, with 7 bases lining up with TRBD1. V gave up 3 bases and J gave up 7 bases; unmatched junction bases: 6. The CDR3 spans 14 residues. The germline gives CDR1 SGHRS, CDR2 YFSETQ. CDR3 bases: TGCGCCAGCAGCTCGGGACAGATGGGTGAAAAACTGTTTTTT. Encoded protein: CASSSGQMGEKLFF.

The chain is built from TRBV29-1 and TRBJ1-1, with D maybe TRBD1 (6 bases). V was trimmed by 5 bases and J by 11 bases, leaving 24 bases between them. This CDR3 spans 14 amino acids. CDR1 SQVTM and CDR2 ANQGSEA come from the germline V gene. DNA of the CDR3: TGCAGCGTTATTTTCCGGGACACACAAACTACCGCTTTCTTT. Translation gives CSVIFRDTQTTAFF.

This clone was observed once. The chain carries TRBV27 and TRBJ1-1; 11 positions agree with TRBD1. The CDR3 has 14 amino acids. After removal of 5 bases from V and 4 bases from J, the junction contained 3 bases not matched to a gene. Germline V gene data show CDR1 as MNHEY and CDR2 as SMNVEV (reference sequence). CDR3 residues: CASSPGTGGTEAFF. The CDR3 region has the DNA TGTGCCAGCAGTCCCGGGACAGGGGGCACTGAAGCTTTCTTT.

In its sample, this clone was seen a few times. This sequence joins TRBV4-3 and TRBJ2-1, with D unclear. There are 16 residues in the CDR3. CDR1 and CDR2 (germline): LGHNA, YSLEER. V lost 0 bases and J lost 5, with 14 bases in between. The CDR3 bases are TGCGCCAGCAGCCAAGAGTCTACTCCGTTCGACAATGAGCAGTTCTTC. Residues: CASSQESTPFDNEQFF.